These 5 T cell receptor beta chains originate from one sample sequenced in a study of cytomegalovirus exposure and HLA in healthy donors. PCR amplification relied on 60 Vbeta primers (plus 13 Jbeta primers). Profiling relied on immunoSEQ multiplex PCR, and the TCRdb table lists in-frame clones only, not all of them. The data show some 120,000 clones, 74% seen once. Sequences were obtained from PBMCs. Receptor source: a man in his thirties or forties in good health and CMV-seropositive.

This clone was seen more than once but under ten times. The same CDR3 also results from other DNA sequences found in this sample. J is TRBJ1-5 and V is TRBV2; 9 bases are a match to TRBD1. This CDR3 has 16 residues. V lost 5 bases and J lost 1; bases outside the gene matches: 6. Germline V CDR1 and CDR2: SNHLY, FYNNEI. The DNA for the CDR3 is TGTGCCAGCAGTAGACAGGGGGGAAGGAGCAATCAGCCCCAGCATTTT. The encoded protein is CASSRQGGRSNQPQHF. Filled out from reference TRBV2 and TRBJ1-5, the complete variable domain reads EPEVTQTPSHQVTQMGQEVILRCVPISNHLYFYWYRQILGQKVEFLVSFYNNEISEKSEIFDDQFSVERPDGSNFTLKIRSTKLEDSAMYFCASSRQGGRSNQPQHFGDGTRLSIL.

This clone was detected a few times. This sequence joins TRBV19 and TRBJ1-1; D unclear. The germline V gene has CDR1 LNHDA and CDR2 SQIVND (reference sequence). The CDR3 runs 13 residues. V gave up 3 bases and J gave up 4 bases, with 9 bases separating them. CDR3 nucleotide sequence: TGTGCCAGTAGTATCGGGTATGGCACTGAAGCTTTCTTT. It is translated as CASSIGYGTEAFF.

CDR3 sequence (DNA): TGTGCCAGCAGTCGAGTCAGGGGAGAAGGGGATACGCAGTATTTT. This codes for CASSRVRGEGDTQYF. The genes are TRBV2 and TRBJ2-3; D might be TRBD1 (6 bases). Germline CDR1 reads SNHLY; CDR2 reads FYNNEI. V shed 5 bases and J shed 6 bases, with 18 bases lying between them. The CDR3 spans 15 residues.

The V call is TRBV10-1, the J call TRBJ2-2; unclear D gene. CDR3 length: 13 amino acids. CDR1 WNHNN and CDR2 SYGVQD come from the germline V gene (reference sequence). Trimming shortened V by 3 bases and J by 3 bases, and 5 bases separated the two germline ends. The CDR3 sequence: CASSDRYTGELFF. CDR3 nucleotide sequence: TGCGCCAGCAGTGACAGATACACCGGGGAGCTGTTTTTT.

DNA of the CDR3: TGTGCCAGCAGCGGTGGACTAGCGGGCCAAAACATTCAGTACTTC. It is translated as CASSGGLAGQNIQYF. The chain joins TRBV7-9 to TRBJ2-4, with TRBD2 matching over 11 bases. Germline V lookup: CDR1 SEHNR, CDR2 FQNEAQ (reference sequence). V shed 5 bases and J 5 bases; nucleotides not matched to a gene: 5. The CDR3 has 15 amino acids.